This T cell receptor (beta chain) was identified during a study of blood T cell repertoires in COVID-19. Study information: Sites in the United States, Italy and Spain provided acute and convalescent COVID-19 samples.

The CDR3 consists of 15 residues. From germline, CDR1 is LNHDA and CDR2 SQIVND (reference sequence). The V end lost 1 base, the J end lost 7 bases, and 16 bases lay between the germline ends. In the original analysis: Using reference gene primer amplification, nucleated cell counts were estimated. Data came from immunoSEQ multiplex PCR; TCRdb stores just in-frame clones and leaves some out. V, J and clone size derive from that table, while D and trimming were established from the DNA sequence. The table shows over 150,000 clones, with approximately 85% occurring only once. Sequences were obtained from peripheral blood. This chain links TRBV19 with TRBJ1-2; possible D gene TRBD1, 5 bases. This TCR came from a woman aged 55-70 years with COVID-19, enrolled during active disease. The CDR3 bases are TGTGCCAGTAGTATAGGGGGACGGGACTACCTTGGCTACACCTTC. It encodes CASSIGGRDYLGYTF.